This TCR beta chain stems from a study of neurological immune-mediated disorders (dated by TCRdb to the late 2010s). Background for the entire study: Among the roughly 34 multiple sclerosis patients, relapsing-remitting MS was present in some 30 and secondary progressive MS was present in 3. Peripheral blood TCR-beta repertoires from HTLV-I-associated myelopathy (HAM/TSP) patients, multiple sclerosis patients and healthy controls were compared by UMI-based sequencing. Alongside PBMC samples, the set of 80 to 130 TCR-beta libraries contained longitudinal samples, technical triplicates, and paired CD4+ and CD8+ T-cell subsets that had been sorted. The cohort comprised 68 subjects: approximately 15 HAM/TSP patients, around 34 multiple sclerosis patients and approximately 20 healthy controls. Summary of the overall study and its limitations: No association of the MS cluster with clinical or MRI features was observed, and the need for larger cohorts was stated by the authors. TCR clonal expansion was highest in HAM/TSP patients and lowest in MS patients, with MS patients falling below even healthy controls. No identical CDR3 amino acid sequences were found to be shared among expanded clones across subjects, suggesting that TCR-beta repertoires were private in all groups. In phylogenetic analysis, the repertoires of 18 of 34 MS patients grouped into a cluster of related CDR3 sequences, which suggests a possible signature at the repertoire level.

cDNA was synthesized by template-switch 5'RACE using a primer with a 10-nucleotide random unique molecular identifier that tagged each TCR transcript. Over 190 million TCR-beta sequences, covering 15-18 subjects, were produced in each sequencing run. Total RNA was extracted with the RNeasy kit. TCR-beta VDJ regions were amplified with primers for the TCR constant region and the 5'RACE anchor, using the KAPA Real-time Library Amplification kit. A first PCR added sample indexes and Illumina adaptors, and a second PCR then raised library yield. After Ampure bead purification, the roughly 650 bp TCR product was size-selected on a 2% E-gel SizeSelection system. Before pooling, library quality was assessed on a Bioanalyzer, concentration was determined with Qubit, and library quantification was performed with the Kapa Library Quantification kit. Paired-end 2 x 150 bp sequencing of the libraries was performed on an Illumina HiSeq 2500. To increase sequence diversity, roughly 24-32% phiX was spiked into each library pool. As for the authors' bioinformatics: The quality-filtered reads were processed with the UMI-based MiGEC pipeline, whose error correction step removed more than 75% of the raw TCR sequences. VDJ genes were aligned to IMGT germline references, and clonotypes were defined by unique CDR3 amino acid sequence plus V-J genes. VDJtools evaluated clonal expansion, Shannon diversity and CDR3 relatedness (CalcPairwiseDistances, ClusterSamples); CLCbio workbench built phylogenetic trees. A clone was classed as expanded if it had 8 or more unique UMIs, a cutoff based on coefficient-of-variation modelling across technical triplicates. TCRdb reprocessing: public reads trimmed at Q25 with fastp, clones called with MiXCR, in-frame beta chains kept. Duplicate CDR3 protein sequences are folded into a single record with the most common DNA and genes. The V and J calls were not made by the authors but by TCRdb's processing. The table for this sample lists about 66,000 distinct CDR3 sequences; 5.2% of them were counted only once. Together, the top ten hold 2.5% to 3% of the sample.

From the cysteine up to the phenylalanine, the CDR3 has a length of 20 residues. The sequence is cut down to CDR3 DNA, 60 bases in frame from base 1. The V end gives up 0 bases and the J end 2 bases, leaving 17 bases in the junction not matched to a gene. CDR1 and CDR2 (LGHDT, YNNKEL) derive from the germline V gene (reference sequence). This clonotype was observed a few times. This clone's antigen is unknown. No much larger clone is present one base from it, and per-base qualities are unavailable. For unsorted PBMC libraries, 2 million PBMCs were used after storage in RNAlater at -80 degrees C until RNA extraction. The multiple sclerosis patients were enrolled in a US clinical protocol that evaluated disease progression with magnetic resonance imaging. Peripheral blood was subjected to Ficoll-Hypaque density gradient centrifugation to isolate PBMCs, which were then cryopreserved in liquid nitrogen.

The clonotype originates from a woman aged 25 to 39 with multiple sclerosis. The chain was built from TRBV3-1 and TRBJ2-7; 9 bases in between match TRBD1. The sequenced sample consisted of PBMCs. The nucleotide sequence reads TGTGCCAGCAGCCAAGATCTATGGACAGGGGTTTGGGATGGGACCTACGAGCAGTACTTC. Its translation reads: CASSQDLWTGVWDGTYEQYF.